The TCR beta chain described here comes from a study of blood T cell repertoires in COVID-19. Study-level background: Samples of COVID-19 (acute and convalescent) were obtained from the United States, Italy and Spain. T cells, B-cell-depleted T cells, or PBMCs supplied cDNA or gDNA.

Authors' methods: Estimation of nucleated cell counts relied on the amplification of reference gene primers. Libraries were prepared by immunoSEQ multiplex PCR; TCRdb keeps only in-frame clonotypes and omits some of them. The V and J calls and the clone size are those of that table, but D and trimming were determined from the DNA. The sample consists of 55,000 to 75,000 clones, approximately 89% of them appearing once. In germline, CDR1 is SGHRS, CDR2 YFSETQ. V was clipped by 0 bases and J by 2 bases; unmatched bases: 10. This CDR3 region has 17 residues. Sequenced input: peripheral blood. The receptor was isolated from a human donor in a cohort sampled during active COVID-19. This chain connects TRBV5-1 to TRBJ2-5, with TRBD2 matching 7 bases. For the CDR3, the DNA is TGCGCCAGCAGCTTGGTCCCTCGTGGAGCGGGGCAAGAGACCCAGTACTTC. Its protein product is CASSLVPRGAGQETQYF.